This T cell receptor beta chain was found in a study of siplizumab effects on memory and regulatory T cells. General observations from the study: Fewer alloreactive sequences mapped to unstimulated CD4+ memory cells under siplizumab.

About this clone itself: The antigen is undetermined.

The ends were cut back, 3 bases at V and 3 bases at J, with 13 bases in the middle. Looked up from germline, CDR1 is SGHNT and CDR2 is YYREEE (reference sequence). This CDR3 is 15 amino acids long. Per sample, around 92,000 TCR templates underwent assay. Only in-frame clones appear in the TCRdb table, and some are missing; sequencing was by immunoSEQ multiplex PCR. The sample lists some 96,000 clones; about 95% were seen once. This TCR was recovered from a human donor in good health. The sequencing input was non-Treg CD4+ T cells sorted from blood. The rearrangement joins TRBV5-4 to TRBJ1-5, with a possible D match to TRBD1 (6 bases). CDR3 loop: CASSSGGGLNQPQHF. DNA of the CDR3: TGTGCCAGCAGCTCCGGGGGGGGCCTCAATCAGCCCCAGCATTTT.